The T cell receptor (beta chain) described here comes from a study of vaccination and CD4 T cells after COVID-19. The CDR3 length is 16 residues. CDR1 and CDR2 (germline): LNHDA, SQIVND (reference sequence). J lost 5 bases, V lost 6 bases, and 8 bases had no gene match. The treatment is: approximately 11-day PBMC culture with coronavirus spike peptide pools or control peptides (ViraFEST assay). As to this clonotype: Its target is unknown.

Sequenced with the Oncomine TCR Beta short-read assay was DNA taken from cultured CD4+ T cells. Cultures of CD4+ T cells served as the source for extracting genomic DNA. TCRdb used MiXCR to reprocess the PCR reads, holding one entry per CDR3 protein. The data show about 14,000 distinct CDR3 sequences, 28% seen once. Sequencing used cultured CD4+ T cells from blood. The chain couples TRBV19 to TRBJ2-1, with 12 nucleotides matching TRBD1. This receptor was identified in a human donor with COVID-19. CDR3 loop: CASRTPGTGGHNEQFF. The DNA of the CDR3 is TGTGCCAGTAGGACTCCCGGGACAGGGGGCCACAATGAGCAGTTCTTC.